The 19 T cell receptor beta chains below all came from one sample that was sequenced in a study of shared clonotypes between healthy human individuals. TCRdb keeps only in-frame clones here, not all; method: immunoSEQ multiplex PCR. This table has some 2.1 million clones, about 95% appearing once. In the naive CD8 group, cells lacked CD45RO and were positively selected for CCR7, so terminally differentiated effector memory CD45RA+ cells were left out. Sequenced: naive CD8+ T cells sorted from blood. These receptors all stem from a man aged 18 to 30 in good health.

This clone has more than one count but fewer than ten. Other DNA sequences in the same sample also yield this CDR3. This chain uses TRBV19 with TRBJ1-1, with 7 bases identical to TRBD1. J was trimmed by 4 bases and V by 6 bases; bases with no gene match: 2. The CDR3 runs 12 residues. The germline V gene has CDR1 LNHDA and CDR2 SQIVND (reference sequence). This CDR3 is CASSRDSTEAFF. The CDR3 coding sequence is TGTGCCAGTAGCCGGGACAGCACTGAAGCTTTCTTT.

The chain is built from TRBV7-9 and TRBJ1-4; D is uncertain. Germline V CDR1 and CDR2: SEHNR, FQNEAQ (reference sequence). Trimming stripped 5 bases from V and 4 bases from J, with 17 bases between. The CDR3 totals 16 residues. CDR3 sequence reads: CASSPGFSDYNEKLFF. In DNA form, the CDR3 reads TGTGCCAGCAGCCCAGGATTCAGCGATTATAATGAAAAACTGTTTTTT.

The chain has TRBV4-1 and TRBJ1-4; 8 nucleotides match TRBD1. Germline lookup yields CDR1 MGHRA and CDR2 YSYEKL. The CDR3 is 15 residues long. The trim removed 5 bases at V and 7 bases at J, leaving 9 bases unmatched. The DNA of the CDR3 is TGCGCCAGCAGCTTAATCAGGGGGCGGCTTGAAAAACTGTTTTTT. The encoded protein is CASSLIRGRLEKLFF.

The J gene is TRBJ1-2, the V gene TRBV7-6; D remains unclear. This CDR3 comprises 14 residues. V was pared by 5 bases and J by 2 bases, with 12 bases between. Germline CDR1 SGHVS, CDR2 FNYEAQ. This CDR3 is CASSPIEANYGYTF. The CDR3 bases are TGTGCCAGCAGCCCGATCGAGGCCAACTATGGCTACACCTTC.

This clone occurred once. J is TRBJ1-1 and V is TRBV13; D may be TRBD1 (5 bases). The CDR3 is made up of 15 amino acids. V dropped 1 base and J dropped 5 bases, with 14 bases sitting between them. Germline loops: CDR1 PRHDT, CDR2 FYEKMQ (reference sequence). The CDR3 nucleotides read TGTGCCAGCAGCTTAGATCCGGGGGTATCGACTGAAGCTTTCTTT. Protein sequence: CASSLDPGVSTEAFF.

CDR3 loop: CASSLGVPVSYNEQFF. Written as DNA, the CDR3 is TGTGCCAGCAGCTTGGGGGTTCCCGTATCATATAATGAGCAGTTCTTC. The genes are TRBV7-9 and TRBJ2-1; D possibly matches TRBD1 or TRBD2 (5 bases each). The germline gives CDR1 SEHNR, CDR2 FQNEAQ (reference sequence). The CDR3 is made up of 16 amino acids. The V gene lost 3 bases and the J gene lost 7 bases, with 19 bases spanning the gap.

Remarks on this clone: At the DNA level, this CDR3 is encoded by other sequences in the same sample as well. This chain connects TRBV11-2 to TRBJ2-7; perhaps D is TRBD1 or TRBD2 (5 bases each). The length of the CDR3 is 14 residues. V lost 5 bases and J lost 2, with 13 bases in between. The V gene's germline CDR1 is SGHAT and CDR2 FQNNGV. The DNA for the CDR3 is TGTGCCAGCAGCCTCGGGACCCCGGCCTACGAGCAGTACTTC. Encoded protein: CASSLGTPAYEQYF.

The chain carries TRBV4-2 and TRBJ2-7, with a weak D call TRBD2 (6 bases). CDR1 and CDR2 (germline): LGHNA, YNFKEQ. The V gene lost 0 bases and the J gene lost 9 bases, with 21 bases spanning the gap. This CDR3 has 16 residues. The CDR3: CASSQDWGDWANLQYF. In DNA form, the CDR3 reads TGTGCCAGCAGCCAAGATTGGGGGGACTGGGCCAATTTGCAGTACTTC.

This sequence joins TRBV11-2 and TRBJ1-6, with 11 nucleotides matching TRBD1. The CDR3 sequence is 16 residues long. V lost 1 base, J lost 7 bases, and 3 bases stayed unmatched. CDR1 and CDR2 (germline): SGHAT, FQNNGV. This CDR3 is CASSLVGQGGNSPLHF. The CDR3 DNA follows: TGTGCCAGCAGCTTAGTGGGACAGGGGGGGAATTCACCCCTCCACTTT.

This chain links TRBV7-9 with TRBJ1-1, with 8 bases lining up with TRBD1. V lost 5 bases, J lost 5 bases, and 7 bases stayed unmatched. The CDR3 runs 14 residues. Germline V gene sequence: CDR1 SEHNR, CDR2 FQNEAQ (reference sequence). CDR3 region: CASSGQGRGTEAFF. CDR3 DNA sequence: TGTGCCAGCAGCGGACAGGGACGAGGGACTGAAGCTTTCTTT. Looking up the rest from reference TRBV7-9 and TRBJ1-1 gives the full variable domain: DTGVSQNPRHKITKRGQNVTFRCDPISEHNRLYWYRQTLGQGPEFLTYFQNEAQLEKSRLLSDRFSAERPKGSFSTLEIQRTEQGDSAMYLCASSGQGRGTEAFFGQGTRLTVV.

About this clone: The junction and the germline gene differ at one end; a read error may be behind it. V usage is TRBV28 and J usage is TRBJ2-1; 9 nucleotides align to TRBD2. This CDR3 contains 14 residues. CDR1 is MDHEN and CDR2 is SYDVKM in the germline V gene. CDR3 in DNA: TGTGCCAGCAGTCCAGTAGGGGTTAGCGGGGGCCTTATCTTC. It codes for CASSPVGVSGGLIF. The variable domain in full, with the rest retrieved from reference TRBV28 and TRBJ2-1, is DVKVTQSSRYLVKRTGEKVFLECVQDMDHENMFWYRQDPGLGLRLIYFSYDVKMKEKGDIPEGYSVSREKKERFSLILESASTNQTSMYLCASSPVGVSGGLIFGPGTRLTVL.

Remarks on this clone: Other DNA sequences in the same sample also yield this CDR3. This chain's CDR3 is CASSIYLNTEAFF. The DNA of the CDR3 is TGTGCCAGTAGTATTTACTTGAACACTGAAGCTTTCTTT. J is TRBJ1-1 and V is TRBV19; D remains ambiguous. Trimming stripped 3 bases from V and 0 bases from J, with 5 bases between. The length of the CDR3 is 13 residues. The germline CDR1 and CDR2 sequences are LNHDA and SQIVND (reference sequence). Full variable domain (rest looked up from reference TRBV19 and TRBJ1-1): DGGITQSPKYLFRKEGQNVTLSCEQNLNHDAMYWYRQDPGQGLRLIYYSQIVNDFQKGDIAEGYSVSREKKESFPLTVTSAQKNPTAFYLCASSIYLNTEAFFGQGTRLTVV.

Details on this clone: The same CDR3 arises from other DNA sequences in this sample as well. This sequence joins TRBV28 and TRBJ2-3; tentatively, D is TRBD2 (6 bases). The V end lost 3 bases, the J end lost 5 bases, and 6 bases lay between the germline ends. The germline V gene encodes CDR1 MDHEN and CDR2 SYDVKM. The CDR3 is 12 residues long. CDR3 residues: CASSLGGDTQYF. The CDR3 DNA reads as TGTGCCAGCAGTTTGGGGGGAGATACGCAGTATTTT. Full variable domain (remainder filled in from reference TRBV28 and TRBJ2-3): DVKVTQSSRYLVKRTGEKVFLECVQDMDHENMFWYRQDPGLGLRLIYFSYDVKMKEKGDIPEGYSVSREKKERFSLILESASTNQTSMYLCASSLGGDTQYFGPGTRLTVL.

The rearrangement joins TRBV6-6 to TRBJ2-5, with D perhaps assigned TRBD1 or TRBD2 (5 bases each). CDR1 and CDR2 (germline): MNHNY, SVGAGI (reference sequence). The CDR3 is made up of 15 amino acids. The germline V and J ends were trimmed by 2 bases and 5 bases, with 15 bases remaining between them. The CDR3 nucleotides read TGTGCCAGCAGTTACCCGGAAGGGACCTTTGAGACCCAGTACTTC. Amino acids: CASSYPEGTFETQYF.

The chain uses TRBV19 and TRBJ2-7; D might be TRBD1 or TRBD2, each matching 5 bases. The germline V gene has CDR1 LNHDA and CDR2 SQIVND (reference sequence). V lost 5 bases and J lost 3, with 17 bases in between. This CDR3 has 15 residues. The CDR3 coding sequence is TGTGCCAGTAGTCTCAAGCCGGGACCGCGCTACGAGCAGTACTTC. Amino acids: CASSLKPGPRYEQYF.

V usage is TRBV11-2 and J usage is TRBJ1-6; D is undetermined. Between the trimmed V and J ends, which lost 1 base and 0 bases, there was a span of 7 bases. CDR1 is SGHAT and CDR2 is FQNNGV in the germline V gene. The CDR3 loop spans 16 amino acids. CDR3 region: CASSLGSSSYNSPLHF. DNA of the CDR3: TGTGCCAGCAGCTTAGGGTCCAGCTCCTATAATTCACCCCTCCACTTT.

V gene TRBV10-1 combines with J gene TRBJ2-2; D is perhaps TRBD2 (6 bases). V gave up 3 bases and J gave up 9 bases, with 23 bases separating them. The CDR3 is 17 amino acids. Germline CDR1 is WNHNN and CDR2 is SYGVQD (reference sequence). The CDR3 here is CASSDSSGQDGSWELFF. CDR3 nucleotide sequence: TGCGCCAGCAGTGATTCCAGCGGGCAGGATGGGTCTTGGGAGCTGTTTTTT.

This chain connects TRBV9 to TRBJ2-7, with 9 bases aligning to TRBD1. V shed 0 bases and J 5 bases; nucleotides not matched to a gene: 6. The CDR3 runs 15 residues. Germline V gives CDR1 SGDLS, CDR2 YYNGEE. CDR3 region: CASSVEDRGPHEQYF. CDR3 bases: TGTGCCAGCAGCGTAGAGGACAGGGGTCCCCACGAGCAGTACTTC.

The V gene is TRBV6-4, the J gene TRBJ2-1; 13 bases are shared with TRBD2. Trimming took 5 bases from V and 0 from J; bases not matched to a gene: 7. This CDR3 contains 18 residues. CDR1 and CDR2 from the germline V gene are MRHNA and SNTAGT. In DNA, the CDR3 is TGTGCCAGCAGTCCAACCGGGACTAGCGGGATCTCCTACAATGAGCAGTTCTTC. Translation gives CASSPTGTSGISYNEQFF.